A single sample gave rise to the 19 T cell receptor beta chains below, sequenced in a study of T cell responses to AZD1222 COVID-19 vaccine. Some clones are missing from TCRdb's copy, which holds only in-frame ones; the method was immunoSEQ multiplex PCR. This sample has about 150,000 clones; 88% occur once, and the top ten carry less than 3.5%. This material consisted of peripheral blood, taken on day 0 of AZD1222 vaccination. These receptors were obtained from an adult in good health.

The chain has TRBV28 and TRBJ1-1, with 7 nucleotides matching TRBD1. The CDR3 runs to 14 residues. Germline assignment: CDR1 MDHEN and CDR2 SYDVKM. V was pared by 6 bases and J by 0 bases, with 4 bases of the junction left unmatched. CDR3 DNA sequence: TGTGCCAGCAGAGAGGGACAGTTGAACACTGAAGCTTTCTTT. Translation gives CASREGQLNTEAFF.

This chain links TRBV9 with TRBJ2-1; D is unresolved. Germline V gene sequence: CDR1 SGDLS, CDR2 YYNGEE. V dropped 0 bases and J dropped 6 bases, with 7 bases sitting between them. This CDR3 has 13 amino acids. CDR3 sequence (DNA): TGTGCCAGCAGCGTAGGTGCGGCCAATGAGCAGTTCTTC. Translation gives CASSVGAANEQFF.

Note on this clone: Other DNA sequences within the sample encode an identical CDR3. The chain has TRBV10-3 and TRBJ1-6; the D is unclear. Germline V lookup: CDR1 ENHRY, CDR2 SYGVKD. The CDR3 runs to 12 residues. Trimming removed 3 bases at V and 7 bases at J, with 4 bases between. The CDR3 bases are TGTGCCATCAGTGAAAGCAATTCACCCCTCCACTTT. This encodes CAISESNSPLHF.

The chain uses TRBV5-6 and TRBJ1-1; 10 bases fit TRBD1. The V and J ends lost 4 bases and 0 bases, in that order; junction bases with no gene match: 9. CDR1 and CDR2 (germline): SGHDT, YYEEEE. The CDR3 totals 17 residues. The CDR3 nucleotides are TGTGCCAGCAGCCCGTGGACAGGGGGAGCCATGAACACTGAAGCTTTCTTT. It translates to CASSPWTGGAMNTEAFF.

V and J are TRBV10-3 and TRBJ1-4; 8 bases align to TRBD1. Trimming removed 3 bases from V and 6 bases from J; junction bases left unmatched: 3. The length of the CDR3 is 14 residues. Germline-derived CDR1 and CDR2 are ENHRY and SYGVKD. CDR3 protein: CAISDQGADEKLFF. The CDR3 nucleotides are TGTGCCATCAGTGATCAGGGGGCGGATGAAAAACTGTTTTTT.

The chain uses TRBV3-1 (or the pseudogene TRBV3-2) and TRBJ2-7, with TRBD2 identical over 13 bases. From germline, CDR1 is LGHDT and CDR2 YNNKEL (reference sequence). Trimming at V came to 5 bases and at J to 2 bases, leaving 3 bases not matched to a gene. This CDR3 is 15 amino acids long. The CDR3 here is CASSRGLAGTYEQYF. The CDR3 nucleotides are TGTGCCAGCAGCAGGGGACTAGCGGGAACCTACGAGCAGTACTTC.

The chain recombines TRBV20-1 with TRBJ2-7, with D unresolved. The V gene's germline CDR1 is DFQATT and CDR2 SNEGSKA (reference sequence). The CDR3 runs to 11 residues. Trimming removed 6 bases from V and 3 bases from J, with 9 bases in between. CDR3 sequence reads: CSARTGYEQYF. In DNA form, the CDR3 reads TGCAGTGCCAGGACGGGCTACGAGCAGTACTTC.

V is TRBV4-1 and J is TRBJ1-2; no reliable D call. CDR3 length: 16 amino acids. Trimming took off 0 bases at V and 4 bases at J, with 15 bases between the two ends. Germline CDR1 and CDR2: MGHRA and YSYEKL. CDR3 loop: CASSQDKEEELYGYTF. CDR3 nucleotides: TGCGCCAGCAGCCAAGATAAGGAGGAGGAACTCTATGGCTACACCTTC.

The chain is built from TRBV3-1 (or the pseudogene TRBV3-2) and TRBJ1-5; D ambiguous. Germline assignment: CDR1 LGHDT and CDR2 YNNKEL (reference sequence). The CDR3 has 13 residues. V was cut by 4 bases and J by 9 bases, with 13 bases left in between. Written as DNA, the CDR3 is TGTGCCAGCAGCCGAAACTCCTTTAGGCCCCAGCATTTT. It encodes CASSRNSFRPQHF.

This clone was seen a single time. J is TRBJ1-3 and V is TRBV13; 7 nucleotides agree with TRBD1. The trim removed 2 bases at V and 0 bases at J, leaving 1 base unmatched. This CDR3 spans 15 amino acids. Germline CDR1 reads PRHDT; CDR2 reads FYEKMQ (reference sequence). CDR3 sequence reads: CASSLSGGSGNTIYF. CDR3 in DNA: TGTGCCAGCAGCTTATCAGGGGGCTCTGGAAACACCATATATTTT.

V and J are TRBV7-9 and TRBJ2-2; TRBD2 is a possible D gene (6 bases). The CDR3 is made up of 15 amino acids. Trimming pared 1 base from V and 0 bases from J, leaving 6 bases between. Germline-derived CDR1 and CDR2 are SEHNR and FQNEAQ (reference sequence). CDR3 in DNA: TGTGCCAGCAGCTTAGGGACTACGAACACCGGGGAGCTGTTTTTT. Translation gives CASSLGTTNTGELFF. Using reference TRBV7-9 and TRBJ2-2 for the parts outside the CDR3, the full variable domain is DTGVSQNPRHKITKRGQNVTFRCDPISEHNRLYWYRQTLGQGPEFLTYFQNEAQLEKSRLLSDRFSAERPKGSFSTLEIQRTEQGDSAMYLCASSLGTTNTGELFFGEGSRLTVL.

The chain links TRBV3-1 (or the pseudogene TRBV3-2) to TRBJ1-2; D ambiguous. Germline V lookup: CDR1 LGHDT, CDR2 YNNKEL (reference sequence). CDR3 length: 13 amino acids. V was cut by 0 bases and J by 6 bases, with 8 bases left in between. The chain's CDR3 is CASSQEYLNGYTF. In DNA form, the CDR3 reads TGTGCCAGCAGCCAAGAGTATTTGAATGGCTACACCTTC.

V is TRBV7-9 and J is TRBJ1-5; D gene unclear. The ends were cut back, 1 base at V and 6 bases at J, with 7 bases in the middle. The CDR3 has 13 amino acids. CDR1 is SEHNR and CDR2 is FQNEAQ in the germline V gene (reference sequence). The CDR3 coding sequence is TGTGCCAGCAGCTTAGAAGATGGTCAGCCCCAGCATTTT. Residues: CASSLEDGQPQHF.

The CDR3 loop is CASSRDRAEDTQYF. The CDR3 DNA reads TGCGCCAGCAGCCGGGACAGGGCGGAGGATACGCAGTATTTT. The genes are TRBV5-1 and TRBJ2-3, with 9 bases fitting TRBD1. The CDR3 has 14 residues. The J segment lost 6 bases and the V segment lost 4 bases, leaving 6 bases of the junction unmatched. Germline V gene lookup returns CDR1 SGHRS and CDR2 YFSETQ.

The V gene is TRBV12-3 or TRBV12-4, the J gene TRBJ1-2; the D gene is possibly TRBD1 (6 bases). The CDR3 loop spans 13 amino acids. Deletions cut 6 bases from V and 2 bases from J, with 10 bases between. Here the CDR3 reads CASSLDRNYGYTF. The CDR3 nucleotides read TGTGCCAGCAGCCTCGACAGGAACTATGGCTACACCTTC.

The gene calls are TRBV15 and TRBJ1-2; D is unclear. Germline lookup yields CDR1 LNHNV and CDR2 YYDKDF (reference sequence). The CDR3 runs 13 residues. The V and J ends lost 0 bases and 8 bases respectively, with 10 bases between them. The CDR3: CATSRDRRYGYTF. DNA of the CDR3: TGTGCCACCAGCAGAGATCGTAGATACGGCTACACCTTC.

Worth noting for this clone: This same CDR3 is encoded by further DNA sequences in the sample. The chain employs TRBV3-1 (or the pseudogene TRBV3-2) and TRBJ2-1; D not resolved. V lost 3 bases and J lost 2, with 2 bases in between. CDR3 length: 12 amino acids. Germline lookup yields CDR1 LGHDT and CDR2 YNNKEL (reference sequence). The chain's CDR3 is CASSQPYNEQFF. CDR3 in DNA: TGTGCCAGCAGCCAGCCCTACAATGAGCAGTTCTTC.

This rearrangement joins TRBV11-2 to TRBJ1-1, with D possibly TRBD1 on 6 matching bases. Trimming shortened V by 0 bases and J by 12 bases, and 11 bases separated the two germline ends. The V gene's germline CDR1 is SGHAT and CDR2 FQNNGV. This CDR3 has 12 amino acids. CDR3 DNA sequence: TGTGCCAGCAGCTTAGATGGGGGCTCAACTTTCTTT. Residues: CASSLDGGSTFF.

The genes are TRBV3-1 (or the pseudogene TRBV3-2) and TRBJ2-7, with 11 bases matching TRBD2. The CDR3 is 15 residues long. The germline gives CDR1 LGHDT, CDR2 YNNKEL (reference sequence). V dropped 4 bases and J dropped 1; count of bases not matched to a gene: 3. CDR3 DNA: TGTGCCAGCAGCCCCACTAGCGGGGGATCCTACGAGCAGTACTTC. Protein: CASSPTSGGSYEQYF.